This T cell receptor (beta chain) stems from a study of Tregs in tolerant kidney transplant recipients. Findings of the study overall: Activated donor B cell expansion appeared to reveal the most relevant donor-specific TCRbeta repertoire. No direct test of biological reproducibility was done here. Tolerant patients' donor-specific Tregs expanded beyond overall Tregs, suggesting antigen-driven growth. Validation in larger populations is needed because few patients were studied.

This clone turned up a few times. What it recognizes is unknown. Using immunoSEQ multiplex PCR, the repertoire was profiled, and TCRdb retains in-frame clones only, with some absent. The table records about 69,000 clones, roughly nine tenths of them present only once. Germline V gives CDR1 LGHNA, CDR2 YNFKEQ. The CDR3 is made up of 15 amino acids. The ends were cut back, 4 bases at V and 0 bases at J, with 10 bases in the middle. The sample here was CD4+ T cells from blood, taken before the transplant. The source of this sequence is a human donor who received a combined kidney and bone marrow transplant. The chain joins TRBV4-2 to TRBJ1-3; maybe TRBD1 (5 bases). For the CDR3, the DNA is TGTGCCAGCAGCCTACCACAGGTCTCTGGAAACACCATATATTTT. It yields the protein CASSLPQVSGNTIYF.